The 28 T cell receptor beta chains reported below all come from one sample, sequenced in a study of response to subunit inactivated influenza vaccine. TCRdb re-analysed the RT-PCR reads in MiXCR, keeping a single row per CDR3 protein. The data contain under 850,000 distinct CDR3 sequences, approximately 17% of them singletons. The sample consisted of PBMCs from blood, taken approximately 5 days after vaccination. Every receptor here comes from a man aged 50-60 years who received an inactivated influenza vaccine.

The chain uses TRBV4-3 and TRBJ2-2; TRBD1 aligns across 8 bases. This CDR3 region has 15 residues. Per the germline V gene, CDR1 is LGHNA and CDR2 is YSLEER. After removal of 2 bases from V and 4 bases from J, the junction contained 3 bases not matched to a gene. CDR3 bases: TGCGCCAGCAGCCAAAAGACAGGGGTCACCGGGGAGCTGTTTTTT. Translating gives CASSQKTGVTGELFF.

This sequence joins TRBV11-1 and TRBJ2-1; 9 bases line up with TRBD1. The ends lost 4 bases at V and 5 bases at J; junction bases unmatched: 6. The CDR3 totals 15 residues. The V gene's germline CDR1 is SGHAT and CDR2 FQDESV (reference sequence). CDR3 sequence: CASSYYRGPNNEQFF. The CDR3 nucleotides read TGTGCCAGCAGCTACTACAGGGGGCCAAACAATGAGCAGTTCTTC.

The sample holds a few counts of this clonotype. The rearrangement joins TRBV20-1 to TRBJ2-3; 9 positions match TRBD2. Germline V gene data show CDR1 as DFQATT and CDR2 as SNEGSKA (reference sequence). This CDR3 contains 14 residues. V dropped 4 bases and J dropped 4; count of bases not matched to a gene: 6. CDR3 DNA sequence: TGCAGTGCTAAAGGGCGGGAGGGAGCAGATACGCAGTATTTT. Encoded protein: CSAKGREGADTQYF.

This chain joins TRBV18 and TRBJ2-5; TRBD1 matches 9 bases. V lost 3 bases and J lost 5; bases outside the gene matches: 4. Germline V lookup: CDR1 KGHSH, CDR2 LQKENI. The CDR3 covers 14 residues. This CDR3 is CASSPGTGIETQYF. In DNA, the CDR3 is TGTGCCAGCTCACCCGGGACAGGGATTGAGACCCAGTACTTC.

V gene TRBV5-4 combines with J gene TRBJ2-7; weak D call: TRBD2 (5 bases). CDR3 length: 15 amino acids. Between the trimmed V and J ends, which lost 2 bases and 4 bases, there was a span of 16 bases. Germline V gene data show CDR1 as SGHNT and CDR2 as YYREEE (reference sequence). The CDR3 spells CASSFEGSLSYEQYF. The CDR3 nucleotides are TGTGCCAGCAGCTTCGAGGGCTCCCTATCGTACGAGCAGTACTTC.

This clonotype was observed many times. The CDR3 region is CATAGRGSETQYF. In DNA form, the CDR3 reads TGTGCCACTGCAGGCAGAGGTTCGGAGACCCAGTACTTC. The chain combines TRBV10-3 with TRBJ2-5, with D hard to call. Trimming took 10 bases from V and 5 from J, leaving 17 bases between them. Germline CDR1 ENHRY, CDR2 SYGVKD. The CDR3 consists of 13 residues.

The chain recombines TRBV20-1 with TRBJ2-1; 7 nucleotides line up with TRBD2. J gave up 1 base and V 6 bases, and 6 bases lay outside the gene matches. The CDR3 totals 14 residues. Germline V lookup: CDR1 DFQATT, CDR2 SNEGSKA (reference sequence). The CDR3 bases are TGCAGTGCCGCGAGCGGGACGTCCTACAATGAGCAGTTCTTC. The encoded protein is CSAASGTSYNEQFF.

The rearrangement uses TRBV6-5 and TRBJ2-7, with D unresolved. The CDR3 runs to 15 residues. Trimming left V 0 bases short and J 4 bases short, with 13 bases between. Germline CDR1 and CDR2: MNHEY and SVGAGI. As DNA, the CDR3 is TGTGCCAGCAGTTACTCGAGCGAGATGAAATACGAGCAGTACTTC. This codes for CASSYSSEMKYEQYF.

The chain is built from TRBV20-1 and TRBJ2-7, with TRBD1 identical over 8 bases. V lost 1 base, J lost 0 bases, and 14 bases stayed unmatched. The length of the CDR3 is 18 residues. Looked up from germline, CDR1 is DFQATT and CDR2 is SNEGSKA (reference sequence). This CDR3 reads CSARGLGRDRPYSYEQYF. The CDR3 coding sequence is TGCAGTGCTAGAGGACTCGGCCGGGACAGGCCTTACTCCTACGAGCAGTACTTC.

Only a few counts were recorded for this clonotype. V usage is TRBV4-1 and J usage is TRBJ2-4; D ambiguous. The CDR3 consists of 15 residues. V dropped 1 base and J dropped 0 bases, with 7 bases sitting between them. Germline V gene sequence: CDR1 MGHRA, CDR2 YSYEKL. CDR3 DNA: TGCGCCAGCAGCCAAGGAGGAGTAGCCAAAAACATTCAGTACTTC. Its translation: CASSQGGVAKNIQYF.

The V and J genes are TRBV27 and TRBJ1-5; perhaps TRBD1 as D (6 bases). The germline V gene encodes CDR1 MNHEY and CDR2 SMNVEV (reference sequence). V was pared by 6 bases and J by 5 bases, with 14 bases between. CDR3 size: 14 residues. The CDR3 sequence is CASSPSRGDQPQHF. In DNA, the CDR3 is TGTGCCAGCAGCCCCAGCAGGGGCGATCAGCCCCAGCATTTT.

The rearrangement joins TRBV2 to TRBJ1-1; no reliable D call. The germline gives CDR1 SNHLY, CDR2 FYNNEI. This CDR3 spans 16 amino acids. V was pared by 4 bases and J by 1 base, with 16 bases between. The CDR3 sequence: CASSAAWANWNTEAFF. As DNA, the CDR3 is TGTGCCAGCAGTGCCGCATGGGCTAATTGGAACACTGAAGCTTTCTTT. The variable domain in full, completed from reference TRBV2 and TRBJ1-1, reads EPEVTQTPSHQVTQMGQEVILRCVPISNHLYFYWYRQILGQKVEFLVSFYNNEISEKSEIFDDQFSVERPDGSNFTLKIRSTKLEDSAMYFCASSAAWANWNTEAFFGQGTRLTVV.

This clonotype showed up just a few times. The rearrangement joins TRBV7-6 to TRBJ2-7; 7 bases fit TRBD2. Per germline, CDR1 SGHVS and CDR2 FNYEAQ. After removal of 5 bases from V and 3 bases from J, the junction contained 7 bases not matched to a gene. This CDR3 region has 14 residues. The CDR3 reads CASSQRGGNYEQYF. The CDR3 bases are TGTGCCAGCAGCCAGCGGGGTGGGAACTACGAGCAGTACTTC.

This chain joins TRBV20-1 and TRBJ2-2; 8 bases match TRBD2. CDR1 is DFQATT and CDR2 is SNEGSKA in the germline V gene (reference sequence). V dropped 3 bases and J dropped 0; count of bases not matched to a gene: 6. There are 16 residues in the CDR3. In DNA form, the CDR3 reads TGCAGTGCTAGGAAAGCGGGAGCCGCGAACACCGGGGAGCTGTTTTTT. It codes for CSARKAGAANTGELFF.

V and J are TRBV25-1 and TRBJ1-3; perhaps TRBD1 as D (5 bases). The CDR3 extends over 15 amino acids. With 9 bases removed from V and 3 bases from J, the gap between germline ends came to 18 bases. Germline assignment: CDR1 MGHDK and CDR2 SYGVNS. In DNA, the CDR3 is TGTGCCAGAGGAAAGGACGGGGCGATTGGAAACACCATATATTTT. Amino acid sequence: CARGKDGAIGNTIYF.

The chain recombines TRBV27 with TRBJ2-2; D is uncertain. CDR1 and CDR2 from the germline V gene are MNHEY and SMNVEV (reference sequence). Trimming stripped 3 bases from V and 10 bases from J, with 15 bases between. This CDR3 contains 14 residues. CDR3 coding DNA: TGTGCCAGCAGTTTCCTTGGTCCTTCCTCGGAGCTGTTTTTT. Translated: CASSFLGPSSELFF.

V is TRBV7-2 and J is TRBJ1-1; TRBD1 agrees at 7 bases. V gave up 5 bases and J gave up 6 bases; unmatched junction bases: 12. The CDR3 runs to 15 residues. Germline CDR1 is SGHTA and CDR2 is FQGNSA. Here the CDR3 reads CASSTWDRPRAEAFF. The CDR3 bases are TGTGCCAGCAGCACCTGGGACAGACCTCGGGCTGAAGCTTTCTTT.

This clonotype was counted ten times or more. In DNA, the CDR3 is TGTGCCAGCAGCTTATTTGTAGGGGTGAACACTGAAGCTTTCTTT. It codes for CASSLFVGVNTEAFF. This chain connects TRBV7-9 to TRBJ1-1; maybe TRBD1 (5 bases). Per germline, CDR1 SEHNR and CDR2 FQNEAQ (reference sequence). Trimming stripped 2 bases from V and 0 bases from J, with 10 bases between. This CDR3 is built from 15 residues.

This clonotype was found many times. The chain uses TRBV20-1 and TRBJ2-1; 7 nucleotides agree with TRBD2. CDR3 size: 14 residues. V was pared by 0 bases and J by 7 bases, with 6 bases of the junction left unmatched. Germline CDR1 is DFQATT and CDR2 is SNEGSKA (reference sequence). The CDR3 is CSARDDLAENEQFF. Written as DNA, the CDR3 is TGCAGTGCTAGAGATGATCTAGCGGAGAATGAGCAGTTCTTC.

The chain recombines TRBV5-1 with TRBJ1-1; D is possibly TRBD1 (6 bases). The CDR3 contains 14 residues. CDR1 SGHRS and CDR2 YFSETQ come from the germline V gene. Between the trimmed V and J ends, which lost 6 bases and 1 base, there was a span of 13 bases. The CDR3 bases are TGCGCCAGCAAGACGACAGGAGAGAACACTGAAGCTTTCTTT. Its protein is CASKTTGENTEAFF. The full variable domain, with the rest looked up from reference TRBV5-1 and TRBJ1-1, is KAGVTQTPRYLIKTRGQQVTLSCSPISGHRSVSWYQQTPGQGLQFLFEYFSETQRNKGNFPGRFSGRQFSNSRSEMNVSTLELGDSALYLCASKTTGENTEAFFGQGTRLTVV.

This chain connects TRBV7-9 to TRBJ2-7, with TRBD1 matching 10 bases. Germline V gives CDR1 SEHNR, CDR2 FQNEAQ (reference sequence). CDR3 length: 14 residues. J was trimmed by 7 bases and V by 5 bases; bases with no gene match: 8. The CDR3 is CASSLGQGIGEQYF. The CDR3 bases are TGTGCCAGCAGCCTGGGACAGGGGATAGGTGAGCAGTACTTC.

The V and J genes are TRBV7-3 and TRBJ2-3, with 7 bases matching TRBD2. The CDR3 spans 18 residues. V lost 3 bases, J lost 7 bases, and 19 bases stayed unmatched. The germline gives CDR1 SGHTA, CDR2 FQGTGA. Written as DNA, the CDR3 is TGTGCCAGCAGCTTCGCATCTCCGGGAGGTGGACGGGTAAATACGCAGTATTTT. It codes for CASSFASPGGGRVNTQYF.

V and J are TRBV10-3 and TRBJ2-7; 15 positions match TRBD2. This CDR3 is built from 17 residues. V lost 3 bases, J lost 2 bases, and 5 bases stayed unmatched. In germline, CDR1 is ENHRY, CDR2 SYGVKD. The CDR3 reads CAISEGTSGRSPYEQYF. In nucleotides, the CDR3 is TGTGCCATCAGTGAAGGGACTAGCGGGAGGTCCCCCTACGAGCAGTACTTC.

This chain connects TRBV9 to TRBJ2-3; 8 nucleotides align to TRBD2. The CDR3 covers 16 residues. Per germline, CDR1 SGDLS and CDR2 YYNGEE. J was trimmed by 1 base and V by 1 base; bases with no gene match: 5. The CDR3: CASSVYAGGGTDTQYF. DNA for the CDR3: TGTGCCAGCAGCGTATACGCGGGAGGTGGCACAGATACGCAGTATTTT. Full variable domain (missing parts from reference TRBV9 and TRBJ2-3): DSGVTQTPKHLITATGQRVTLRCSPRSGDLSVYWYQQSLDQGLQFLIQYYNGEERAKGNILERFSAQQFPDLHSELNLSSLELGDSALYFCASSVYAGGGTDTQYFGPGTRLTVL.

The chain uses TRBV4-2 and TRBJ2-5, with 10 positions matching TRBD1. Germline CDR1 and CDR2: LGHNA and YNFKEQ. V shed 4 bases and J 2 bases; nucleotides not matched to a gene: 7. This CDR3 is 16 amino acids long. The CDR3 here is CASSPPGTGEQETQYF. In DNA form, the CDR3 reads TGTGCCAGCAGCCCGCCAGGGACAGGGGAACAAGAGACCCAGTACTTC.

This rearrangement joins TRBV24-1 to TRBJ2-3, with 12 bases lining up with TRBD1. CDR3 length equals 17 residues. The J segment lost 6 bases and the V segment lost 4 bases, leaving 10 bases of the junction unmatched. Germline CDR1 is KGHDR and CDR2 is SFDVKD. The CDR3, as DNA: TGTGCCACCAGTGAGCCACCGGGACAGGGGGCAGGGGATACGCAGTATTTT. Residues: CATSEPPGQGAGDTQYF.

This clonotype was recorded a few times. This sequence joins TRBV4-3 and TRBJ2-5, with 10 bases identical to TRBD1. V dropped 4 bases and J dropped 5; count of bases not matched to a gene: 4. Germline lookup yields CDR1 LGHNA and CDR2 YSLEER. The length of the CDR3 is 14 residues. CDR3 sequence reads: CASSRQTGGETQYF. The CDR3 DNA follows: TGCGCCAGCAGCCGACAGACAGGGGGCGAGACCCAGTACTTC.

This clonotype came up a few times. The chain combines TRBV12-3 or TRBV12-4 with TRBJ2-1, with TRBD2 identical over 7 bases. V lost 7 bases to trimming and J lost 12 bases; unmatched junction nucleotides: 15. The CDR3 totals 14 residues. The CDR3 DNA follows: TGTGCCAGCACCCGGGAGGCCCAGAAAAGAGGGCAGTTCTTC. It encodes CASTREAQKRGQFF.